This section outlines one T cell receptor beta chain sequence together with its context. The sample originates from a study of OX40 agonist ivuxolimab in advanced cancers. V lost 5 bases to trimming and J lost 6 bases; unmatched junction nucleotides: 8. CDR3 length: 16 residues. Germline-derived CDR1 and CDR2 are SGHAT and FQNNGV. TCRdb's copy holds only in-frame clones and misses some; the assay was immunoSEQ multiplex PCR. The table shows 20,000 or so clones, with 74% occurring only once. The source is an adult with an advanced solid tumor such as melanoma, head and neck, liver or kidney cancer. The chain joins TRBV11-2 to TRBJ2-7, with TRBD2 matching over 15 bases. This specimen consisted of CD4+ or CD8+ T cells sorted from blood, obtained in a trial of the OX40 agonist ivuxolimab. The CDR3 sequence: CASSTGLAGGPGEQYF. The DNA for the CDR3 is TGTGCCAGCAGCACCGGACTAGCGGGGGGGCCGGGCGAGCAGTACTTC.